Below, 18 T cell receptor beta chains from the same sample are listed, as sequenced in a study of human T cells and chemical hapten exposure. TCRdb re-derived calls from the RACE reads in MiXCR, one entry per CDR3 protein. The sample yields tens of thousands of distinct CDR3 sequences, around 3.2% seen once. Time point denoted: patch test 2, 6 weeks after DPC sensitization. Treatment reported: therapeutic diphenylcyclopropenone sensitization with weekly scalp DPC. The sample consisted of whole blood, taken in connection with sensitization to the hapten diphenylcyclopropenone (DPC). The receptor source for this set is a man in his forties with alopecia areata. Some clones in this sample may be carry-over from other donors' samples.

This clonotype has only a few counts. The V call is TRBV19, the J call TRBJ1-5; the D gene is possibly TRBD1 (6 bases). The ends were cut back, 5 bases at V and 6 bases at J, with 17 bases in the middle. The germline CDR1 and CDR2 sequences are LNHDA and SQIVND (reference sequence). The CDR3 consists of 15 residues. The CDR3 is CASSPQGTLTQPQHF. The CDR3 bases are TGTGCCAGTAGTCCCCAGGGGACCCTTACTCAGCCCCAGCATTTT.

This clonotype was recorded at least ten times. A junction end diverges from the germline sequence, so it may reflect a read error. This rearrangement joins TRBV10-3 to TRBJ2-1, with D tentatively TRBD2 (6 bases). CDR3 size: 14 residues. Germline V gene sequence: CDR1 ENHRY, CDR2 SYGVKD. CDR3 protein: CAIRDRDSHNEQFF. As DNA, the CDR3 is TGTGCCATCAGAGACCGGGACTCCCACAATGAGCAGTTCTTC.

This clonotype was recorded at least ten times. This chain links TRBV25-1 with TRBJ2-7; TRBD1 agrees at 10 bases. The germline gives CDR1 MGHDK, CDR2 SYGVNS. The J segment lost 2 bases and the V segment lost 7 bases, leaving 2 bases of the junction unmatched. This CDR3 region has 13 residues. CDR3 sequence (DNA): TGTGCCAGCAAGGGGACAGGGGCCTACGAGCAGTACTTC. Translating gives CASKGTGAYEQYF.

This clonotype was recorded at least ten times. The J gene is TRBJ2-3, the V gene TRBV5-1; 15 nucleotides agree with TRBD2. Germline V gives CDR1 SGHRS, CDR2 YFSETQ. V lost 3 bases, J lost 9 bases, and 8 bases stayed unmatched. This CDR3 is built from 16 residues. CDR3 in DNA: TGCGCCAGCAGCTCAGGACTAGCGGGAGGGCCCGAAACGCAGTATTTT. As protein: CASSSGLAGGPETQYF.

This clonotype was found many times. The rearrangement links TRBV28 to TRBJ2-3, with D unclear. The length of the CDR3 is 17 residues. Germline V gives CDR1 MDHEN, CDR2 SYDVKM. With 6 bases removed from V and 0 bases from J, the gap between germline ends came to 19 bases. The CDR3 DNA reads TGTGCCAGCAGGAAACTCGAAACCTTAGTGAGCACAGATACGCAGTATTTT. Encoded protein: CASRKLETLVSTDTQYF.

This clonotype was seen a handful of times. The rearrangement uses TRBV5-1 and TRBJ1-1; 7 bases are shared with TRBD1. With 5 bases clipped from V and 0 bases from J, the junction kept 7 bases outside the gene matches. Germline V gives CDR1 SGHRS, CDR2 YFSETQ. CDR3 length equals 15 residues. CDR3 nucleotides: TGCGCCAGCAGGGCTAGGGGGCAGTTGAACACTGAAGCTTTCTTT. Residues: CASRARGQLNTEAFF.

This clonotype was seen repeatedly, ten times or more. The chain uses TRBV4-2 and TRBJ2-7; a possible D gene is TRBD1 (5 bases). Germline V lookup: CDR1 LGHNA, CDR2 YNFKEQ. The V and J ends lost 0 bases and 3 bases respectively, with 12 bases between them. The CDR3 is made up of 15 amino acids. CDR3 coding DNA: TGTGCCAGCAGCCAAGATAGGGGCGGATACTACGAGCAGTACTTC. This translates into CASSQDRGGYYEQYF.

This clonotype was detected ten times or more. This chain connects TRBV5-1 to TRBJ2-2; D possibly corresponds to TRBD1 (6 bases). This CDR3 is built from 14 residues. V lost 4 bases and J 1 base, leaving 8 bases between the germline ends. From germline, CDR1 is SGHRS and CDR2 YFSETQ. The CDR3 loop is CASSGGQNTGELFF. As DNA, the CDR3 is TGCGCCAGCAGCGGGGGACAGAACACCGGGGAGCTGTTTTTT.

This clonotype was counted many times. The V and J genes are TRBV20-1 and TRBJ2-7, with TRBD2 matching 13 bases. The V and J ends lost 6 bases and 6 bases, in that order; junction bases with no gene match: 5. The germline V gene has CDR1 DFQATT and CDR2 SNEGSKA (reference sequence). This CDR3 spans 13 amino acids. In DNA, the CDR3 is TGCAGTGCGGAGAGGACTAGCGGGGGCGAGCAGTACTTC. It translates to CSAERTSGGEQYF.

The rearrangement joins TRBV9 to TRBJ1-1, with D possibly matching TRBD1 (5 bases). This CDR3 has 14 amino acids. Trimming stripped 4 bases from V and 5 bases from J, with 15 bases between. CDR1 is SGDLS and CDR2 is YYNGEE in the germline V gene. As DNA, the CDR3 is TGTGCCAGCAGCCCCACGGCAGGGACGACTGAAGCTTTCTTT. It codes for CASSPTAGTTEAFF.

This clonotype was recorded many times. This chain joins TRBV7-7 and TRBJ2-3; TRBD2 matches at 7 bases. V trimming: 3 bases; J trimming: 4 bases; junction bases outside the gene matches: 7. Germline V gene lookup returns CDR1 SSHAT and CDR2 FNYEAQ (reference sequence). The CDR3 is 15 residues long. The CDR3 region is CASSLGGSFADTQYF. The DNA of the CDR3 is TGTGCCAGCAGCTTGGGCGGGAGTTTCGCAGATACGCAGTATTTT.

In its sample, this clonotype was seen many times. CDR3 in amino acids: CASSEAGGTYEQYF. The CDR3 nucleotides read TGCGCCAGCAGCGAAGCGGGAGGGACCTACGAGCAGTACTTC. This sequence joins TRBV5-1 and TRBJ2-7, with TRBD2 matching over 10 bases. V gave up 4 bases and J gave up 2 bases; unmatched junction bases: 3. Germline lookup yields CDR1 SGHRS and CDR2 YFSETQ. The CDR3 is 14 residues long.

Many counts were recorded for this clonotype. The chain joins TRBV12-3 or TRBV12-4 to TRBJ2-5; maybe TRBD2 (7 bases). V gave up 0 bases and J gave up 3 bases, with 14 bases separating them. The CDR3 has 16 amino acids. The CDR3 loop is CASSLAGGLTKETQYF. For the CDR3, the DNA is TGTGCCAGCAGTTTAGCGGGGGGGCTTACCAAAGAGACCCAGTACTTC.

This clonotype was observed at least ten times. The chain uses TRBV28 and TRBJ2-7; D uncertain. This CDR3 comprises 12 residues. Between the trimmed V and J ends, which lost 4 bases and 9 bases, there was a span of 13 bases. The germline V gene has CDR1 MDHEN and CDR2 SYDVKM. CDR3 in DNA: TGTGCCAGCAGTTCCAACCGGCCTCGGCAGTACTTC. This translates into CASSSNRPRQYF.

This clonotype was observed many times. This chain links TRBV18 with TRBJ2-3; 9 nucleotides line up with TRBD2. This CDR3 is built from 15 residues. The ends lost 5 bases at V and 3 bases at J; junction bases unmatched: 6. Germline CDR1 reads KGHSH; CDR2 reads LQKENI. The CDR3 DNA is TGTGCCAGCTCAAAGTTAGCGGGAGATACAGATACGCAGTATTTT. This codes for CASSKLAGDTDTQYF. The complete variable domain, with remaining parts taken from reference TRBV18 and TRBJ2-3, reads NAGVMQNPRHLVRRRGQEARLRCSPMKGHSHVYWYRQLPEEGLKFMVYLQKENIIDESGMPKERFSAEFPKEGPSILRIQQVVRGDSAAYFCASSKLAGDTDTQYFGPGTRLTVL.

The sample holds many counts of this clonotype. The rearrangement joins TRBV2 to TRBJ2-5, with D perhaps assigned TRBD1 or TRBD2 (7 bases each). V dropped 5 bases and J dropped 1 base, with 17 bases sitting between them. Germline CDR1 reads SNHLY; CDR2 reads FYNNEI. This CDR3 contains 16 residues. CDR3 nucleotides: TGTGCCAGCAGTTCCCAGGGGGGGGGAGCCCAAGAGACCCAGTACTTC. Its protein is CASSSQGGGAQETQYF.

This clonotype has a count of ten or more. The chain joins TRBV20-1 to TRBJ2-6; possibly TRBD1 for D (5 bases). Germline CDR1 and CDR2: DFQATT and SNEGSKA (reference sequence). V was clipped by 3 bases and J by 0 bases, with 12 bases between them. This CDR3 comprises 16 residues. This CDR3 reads CSASDRGLSGANVLTF. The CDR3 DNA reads TGCAGTGCTAGTGATAGGGGCCTCTCTGGGGCCAACGTCCTGACTTTC.

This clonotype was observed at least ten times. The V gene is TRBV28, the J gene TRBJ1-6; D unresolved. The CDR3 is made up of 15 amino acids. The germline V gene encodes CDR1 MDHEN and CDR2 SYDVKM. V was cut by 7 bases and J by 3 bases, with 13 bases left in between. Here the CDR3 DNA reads TGTGCCAGCACCGACGTGGGGATCTATAATTCACCCCTCCACTTT. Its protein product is CASTDVGIYNSPLHF.